This is a list of T cell receptor beta chains from one sample in a study of shared clonotypes between healthy human individuals. The protocol was immunoSEQ multiplex PCR, while the TCRdb copy is restricted to in-frame clones and leaves out a portion. The sample records about 600,000 clones, roughly 98% being singletons. The sequencing input was naive CD8+ T cells sorted from blood. Source of these receptors: a young man in good health. The CDR3 runs from the conserved cysteine through the conserved F or W. D genes are given only for firm matches. Part of the rows lack a size; the others show once, few, many or a class for expanded clones.

cdr3_nt: TGTGCCAGCAGCTTGTCGCAGGGAATTAACTATGGCTACACCTTC
cdr3_aa: CASSLSQGINYGYTF
j_call: TRBJ1-2
d_call: NA
v_call: TRBV5-6
clone_size: NA
cdr3_length: 15

cdr3_nt: TGTGCCAGCAGCGGGCGGGTAGCGGGAGGGGGTCACTATTTT
cdr3_aa: CASSGRVAGGGHYF
j_call: TRBJ2-3
d_call: TRBD2
v_call: TRBV5-4
clone_size: once
cdr3_length: 14

cdr3_nt: TGCAGCGTTGAGGCGGGAGTGTCAGATACGCAGTATTTT
cdr3_aa: CSVEAGVSDTQYF
j_call: TRBJ2-3
d_call: TRBD2
v_call: TRBV29-1
clone_size: NA
cdr3_length: 13

cdr3_nt: TGTGCCAGCAGCTTAGTCCGCCGCCAAGTTTCTAGCACAGATACGCAGTATTTT
cdr3_aa: CASSLVRRQVSSTDTQYF
j_call: TRBJ2-3
d_call: NA
v_call: TRBV7-8
clone_size: NA
cdr3_length: 18

cdr3_nt: TGCAGCGCCCCTAGGCCCCTAGATGGGGTTAGCACAGATACGCAGTATTTT
cdr3_aa: CSAPRPLDGVSTDTQYF
j_call: TRBJ2-3
d_call: NA
v_call: TRBV29-1
clone_size: NA
cdr3_length: 17

cdr3_nt: TGTGCCAGCAGCCAGAGACAGGAAGAGACCCAGTACTTC
cdr3_aa: CASSQRQEETQYF
j_call: TRBJ2-5
d_call: NA
v_call: TRBV7-9
clone_size: NA
cdr3_length: 13

cdr3_nt: TGTGCCAGCAGTGAGGGTATTTTACTAGCGGGTTACCAAGAGACCCAGTACTTC
cdr3_aa: CASSEGILLAGYQETQYF
j_call: TRBJ2-5
d_call: TRBD2
v_call: TRBV25-1
clone_size: NA
cdr3_length: 18

cdr3_nt: TGTGCCAGCAGCTCCTTAGATACGCAGTATTTT
cdr3_aa: CASSSLDTQYF
j_call: TRBJ2-3
d_call: NA
v_call: TRBV7-9
clone_size: NA
cdr3_length: 11

cdr3_nt: TGTGCCAGCGTCGCTCGGGAGACCCAGTACTTC
cdr3_aa: CASVARETQYF
j_call: TRBJ2-5
d_call: NA
v_call: TRBV7-8
clone_size: NA
cdr3_length: 11

cdr3_nt: TGTGCCAGCAGCTTTCAAGGGGATTTTCATCAGCCCCAGCATTTT
cdr3_aa: CASSFQGDFHQPQHF
j_call: TRBJ1-5
d_call: NA
v_call: TRBV27
clone_size: NA
cdr3_length: 15

cdr3_nt: TGTGCCAGCAGTTGGCGGGACAACTCCTACAATGAGCAGTTCTTC
cdr3_aa: CASSWRDNSYNEQFF
j_call: TRBJ2-1
d_call: NA
v_call: TRBV28
clone_size: NA
cdr3_length: 15

cdr3_nt: TGCGCCAGCAGCCAGGACCACAGGGCTTACTACGAGCAGTACTTC
cdr3_aa: CASSQDHRAYYEQYF
j_call: TRBJ2-7
d_call: NA
v_call: TRBV4-1
clone_size: NA
cdr3_length: 15

cdr3_nt: TGTGCCAGCAGCTTAGTCGGGACCCTTCCCTCTGGGGCCAACGTCCTGACTTTC
cdr3_aa: CASSLVGTLPSGANVLTF
j_call: TRBJ2-6
d_call: NA
v_call: TRBV11-2
clone_size: NA
cdr3_length: 18

cdr3_nt: TGTGCCAGCAGCTTGGTACTGGGGGGCACCACCTACAATGAGCAGTTCTTC
cdr3_aa: CASSLVLGGTTYNEQFF
j_call: TRBJ2-1
d_call: NA
v_call: TRBV5-6
clone_size: NA
cdr3_length: 17

cdr3_nt: TGTGCCAGTAGTATAATCGGGGGGAGCTACGAGCAGTACTTC
cdr3_aa: CASSIIGGSYEQYF
j_call: TRBJ2-7
d_call: TRBD2
v_call: TRBV19
clone_size: NA
cdr3_length: 14

cdr3_nt: TGTGCCTATTACACCGGGGAGCTGTTTTTT
cdr3_aa: CAYYTGELFF
j_call: TRBJ2-2
d_call: NA
v_call: TRBV30
clone_size: NA
cdr3_length: 10

cdr3_nt: TGTGCCAGCAGCTTACGAGGGCTACCCTACGAGCAGTACTTC
cdr3_aa: CASSLRGLPYEQYF
j_call: TRBJ2-7
d_call: NA
v_call: TRBV7-2
clone_size: NA
cdr3_length: 14

cdr3_nt: TGTGCCAGGGGAGGGGGCACAGATACGCAGTATTTT
cdr3_aa: CARGGGTDTQYF
j_call: TRBJ2-3
d_call: TRBD2
v_call: TRBV2
clone_size: NA
cdr3_length: 12

cdr3_nt: TGTGCCAGCAGTTTTGGTAGGGAAAGCCAGCCCCAGCATTTT
cdr3_aa: CASSFGRESQPQHF
j_call: TRBJ1-5
d_call: NA
v_call: TRBV27
clone_size: NA
cdr3_length: 14

cdr3_nt: TGTGCCAGCAGCAAGGGGACTAGCGGAACTACCTACGAGCAGTACTTC
cdr3_aa: CASSKGTSGTTYEQYF
j_call: TRBJ2-7
d_call: TRBD2
v_call: TRBV11-2
clone_size: NA
cdr3_length: 16

cdr3_nt: TGTGCCACCAGCAGAGGAAAAATAGGGGAGCAGTTCTTC
cdr3_aa: CATSRGKIGEQFF
j_call: TRBJ2-1
d_call: NA
v_call: TRBV15
clone_size: NA
cdr3_length: 13

cdr3_nt: TGTGCCAGCAGAAATTCAGGGGGAGGCAATCAGCCCCAGCATTTT
cdr3_aa: CASRNSGGGNQPQHF
j_call: TRBJ1-5
d_call: TRBD1
v_call: TRBV2
clone_size: NA
cdr3_length: 15

cdr3_nt: TGTGCCAGCAGTCAAAGAGACAGGGGAAACAATGAGCAGTTCTTC
cdr3_aa: CASSQRDRGNNEQFF
j_call: TRBJ2-1
d_call: TRBD1
v_call: TRBV27
clone_size: NA
cdr3_length: 15

cdr3_nt: TGTGCCAGCAGTTTATTTGGGGGCTCCTACGAGCAGTACTTC
cdr3_aa: CASSLFGGSYEQYF
j_call: TRBJ2-7
d_call: NA
v_call: TRBV27
clone_size: NA
cdr3_length: 14

cdr3_nt: TGTGCCAGCAGCTATCAACAGGGGGCGATCTACGAGCAGTACTTC
cdr3_aa: CASSYQQGAIYEQYF
j_call: TRBJ2-7
d_call: TRBD1
v_call: TRBV7-9
clone_size: NA
cdr3_length: 15

cdr3_nt: TGTGCCAGCAGCCAAGACCCAGGACTAGCGGGCAACACCGGGGAGCTGTTTTTT
cdr3_aa: CASSQDPGLAGNTGELFF
j_call: TRBJ2-2
d_call: TRBD2
v_call: TRBV14
clone_size: NA
cdr3_length: 18

cdr3_nt: TGTGCCAGCAGTTCTCTGAACACCGGGGAGCTGTTTTTT
cdr3_aa: CASSSLNTGELFF
j_call: TRBJ2-2
d_call: NA
v_call: TRBV27
clone_size: NA
cdr3_length: 13

cdr3_nt: TGTGCCAGCAGTCCCCAAGAGTCGGTAACCTACGAGCAGTACTTC
cdr3_aa: CASSPQESVTYEQYF
j_call: TRBJ2-7
d_call: NA
v_call: TRBV2
clone_size: NA
cdr3_length: 15

cdr3_nt: TGCGCCAGCAGCCCACTAGCGGGAGAGACCCCTCTCTACGAGCAGTACTTC
cdr3_aa: CASSPLAGETPLYEQYF
j_call: TRBJ2-7
d_call: TRBD2
v_call: TRBV5-1
clone_size: NA
cdr3_length: 17

cdr3_nt: TGTGCCAGCAGCTTAGGCAGTTCTCCCTACGAGCAGTACTTC
cdr3_aa: CASSLGSSPYEQYF
j_call: TRBJ2-7
d_call: NA
v_call: TRBV7-9
clone_size: many
cdr3_length: 14

cdr3_nt: TGCAGCGTTGGCCAGGGGTCCCCCTACGAGCAGTACTTC
cdr3_aa: CSVGQGSPYEQYF
j_call: TRBJ2-7
d_call: NA
v_call: TRBV29-1
clone_size: NA
cdr3_length: 13

cdr3_nt: TGTGCCAGCAGTGCTTCCGCCTATGGCTACACCTTC
cdr3_aa: CASSASAYGYTF
j_call: TRBJ1-2
d_call: NA
v_call: TRBV28
clone_size: NA
cdr3_length: 12

cdr3_nt: TGCGCCAGCAGCCAAGATGCAGGGACACTCTACGAGCAGTACTTC
cdr3_aa: CASSQDAGTLYEQYF
j_call: TRBJ2-7
d_call: NA
v_call: TRBV4-1
clone_size: NA
cdr3_length: 15

cdr3_nt: TGTGCCAGCAGCTTAGGGGGACTTGCAGTTGAGCAGTACTTC
cdr3_aa: CASSLGGLAVEQYF
j_call: TRBJ2-7
d_call: NA
v_call: TRBV13
clone_size: NA
cdr3_length: 14

cdr3_nt: TGTGCCGTCGACAGGGATGGAAGAGAGACCCAGTACTTC
cdr3_aa: CAVDRDGRETQYF
j_call: TRBJ2-5
d_call: TRBD1
v_call: TRBV15
clone_size: once
cdr3_length: 13

cdr3_nt: TGTGCCAGCACCTCCTGGACAGGCGTGGGGGAGACCCAGTACTTC
cdr3_aa: CASTSWTGVGETQYF
j_call: TRBJ2-5
d_call: TRBD1
v_call: TRBV6-5
clone_size: NA
cdr3_length: 15

cdr3_nt: TGTGCCAGCAGGGGGGACCTCTACGAGCAGTACTTC
cdr3_aa: CASRGDLYEQYF
j_call: TRBJ2-7
d_call: NA
v_call: TRBV6-1
clone_size: NA
cdr3_length: 12

cdr3_nt: TGCGCCAGTAGTGAGGGTGAGCAGTTCTTC
cdr3_aa: CASSEGEQFF
j_call: TRBJ2-1
d_call: NA
v_call: TRBV10-2
clone_size: NA
cdr3_length: 10

cdr3_nt: TGTGCCAGCAGTGACGGGAGTCAGGCTCGCACAGATACGCAGTATTTT
cdr3_aa: CASSDGSQARTDTQYF
j_call: TRBJ2-3
d_call: NA
v_call: TRBV2
clone_size: NA
cdr3_length: 16

cdr3_nt: TGTGCCAGCAGCTTGTTCGGAGACCCCTACGAGCAGTACTTC
cdr3_aa: CASSLFGDPYEQYF
j_call: TRBJ2-7
d_call: NA
v_call: TRBV5-4
clone_size: NA
cdr3_length: 14

cdr3_nt: TGTGCCAGCAGCGCTAGTGGTGGCGATTCCTACAATGAGCAGTTCTTC
cdr3_aa: CASSASGGDSYNEQFF
j_call: TRBJ2-1
d_call: NA
v_call: TRBV11-3
clone_size: once
cdr3_length: 16

cdr3_nt: TGTGCCAGCAGTTTTGGGGGCAGTTCCTACGAGCAGTACTTC
cdr3_aa: CASSFGGSSYEQYF
j_call: TRBJ2-7
d_call: NA
v_call: TRBV27
clone_size: NA
cdr3_length: 14

cdr3_nt: TGTGCCAGCAGCCAAGATAGCGGATTGGGAGAACTAGCGGGCGGCTACAATGAGCAGTTCTTC
cdr3_aa: CASSQDSGLGELAGGYNEQFF
j_call: TRBJ2-1
d_call: TRBD2
v_call: TRBV4-2
clone_size: NA
cdr3_length: 21

cdr3_nt: TGCGCCAGCAGCTTGGCCTGGCAGGGGGCTTTCCACGAGCAGTACTTC
cdr3_aa: CASSLAWQGAFHEQYF
j_call: TRBJ2-7
d_call: TRBD1
v_call: TRBV5-1
clone_size: NA
cdr3_length: 16

cdr3_nt: TGTGCCAGCAGTTCCGGGACTAGCGGGAGGGCCTGGGCAGATACGCAGTATTTT
cdr3_aa: CASSSGTSGRAWADTQYF
j_call: TRBJ2-3
d_call: TRBD2
v_call: TRBV27
clone_size: once
cdr3_length: 18

cdr3_nt: TGTGCCAGCAGTTTCGCCCGGGACAATGGCTACACCTTC
cdr3_aa: CASSFARDNGYTF
j_call: TRBJ1-2
d_call: NA
v_call: TRBV27
clone_size: NA
cdr3_length: 13

cdr3_nt: TGCAGCGTTGAGAAAACAGGAGGTTATGGCTACACCTTC
cdr3_aa: CSVEKTGGYGYTF
j_call: TRBJ1-2
d_call: NA
v_call: TRBV29-1
clone_size: NA
cdr3_length: 13

cdr3_nt: TGTGCCAGCAGTTTATGGGGAGCGGGGGCGGGAGAGCAGTTCTTC
cdr3_aa: CASSLWGAGAGEQFF
j_call: TRBJ2-1
d_call: TRBD2
v_call: TRBV27
clone_size: once
cdr3_length: 15

cdr3_nt: TGTGCCAGCAGTGATGGCGGTACGCAGTATTTT
cdr3_aa: CASSDGGTQYF
j_call: TRBJ2-3
d_call: NA
v_call: TRBV6-4
clone_size: NA
cdr3_length: 11

cdr3_nt: TGTGCCAGCAGCCTCGGGACAGGGATCGGGACCGGGGAGCTGTTTTTT
cdr3_aa: CASSLGTGIGTGELFF
j_call: TRBJ2-2
d_call: TRBD1
v_call: TRBV5-6
clone_size: NA
cdr3_length: 16

cdr3_nt: TGTGCCGGGCGATCTACCGGGGAGCTGTTTTTT
cdr3_aa: CAGRSTGELFF
j_call: TRBJ2-2
d_call: NA
v_call: TRBV11-2
clone_size: NA
cdr3_length: 11